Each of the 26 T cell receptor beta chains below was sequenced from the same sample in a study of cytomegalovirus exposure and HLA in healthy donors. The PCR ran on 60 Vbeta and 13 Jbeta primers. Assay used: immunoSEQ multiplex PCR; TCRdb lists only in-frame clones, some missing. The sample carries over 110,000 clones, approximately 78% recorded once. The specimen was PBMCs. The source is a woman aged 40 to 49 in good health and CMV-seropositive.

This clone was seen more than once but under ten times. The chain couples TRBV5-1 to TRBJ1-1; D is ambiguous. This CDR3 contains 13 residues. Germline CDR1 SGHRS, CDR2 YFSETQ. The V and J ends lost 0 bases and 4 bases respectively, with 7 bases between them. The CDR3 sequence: CASSLESITEAFF. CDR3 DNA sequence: TGCGCCAGCAGCTTGGAAAGCATCACTGAAGCTTTCTTT.

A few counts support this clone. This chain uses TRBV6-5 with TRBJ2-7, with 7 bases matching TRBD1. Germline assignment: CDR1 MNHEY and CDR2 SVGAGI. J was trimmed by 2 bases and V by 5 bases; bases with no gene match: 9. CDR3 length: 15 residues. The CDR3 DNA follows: TGTGCCAGCAGTCCCGGACAGGCCGGGGCCTACGAGCAGTACTTC. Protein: CASSPGQAGAYEQYF.

This CDR3 is CASSPADRSYEQYF. In DNA form, the CDR3 reads TGTGCCAGCAGCCCAGCGGACAGGTCCTACGAGCAGTACTTC. The rearrangement links TRBV28 to TRBJ2-5, with 7 positions matching TRBD1. TRBJ2-7 matches the DNA end more closely, so the J call is doubtful. Germline values: CDR1 MDHEN, CDR2 SYDVKM. This CDR3 has 14 amino acids.

The CDR3 sequence: CASSLIAGGTYEQYF. The CDR3 coding sequence is TGTGCCAGCAGTCTGATAGCGGGAGGAACCTACGAGCAGTACTTC. This sequence joins TRBV27 and TRBJ2-7, with 10 bases lining up with TRBD2. The CDR3 has 15 residues. Per germline, CDR1 MNHEY and CDR2 SMNVEV (reference sequence). The trim removed 5 bases at V and 2 bases at J, leaving 6 bases unmatched.

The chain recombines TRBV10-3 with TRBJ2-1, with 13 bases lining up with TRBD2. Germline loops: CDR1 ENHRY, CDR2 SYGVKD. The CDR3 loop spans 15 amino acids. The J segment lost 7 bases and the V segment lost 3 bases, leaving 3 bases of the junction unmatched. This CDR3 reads CAISEGLAGVNEQFF. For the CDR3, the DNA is TGTGCCATCAGTGAAGGACTAGCGGGAGTAAATGAGCAGTTCTTC.

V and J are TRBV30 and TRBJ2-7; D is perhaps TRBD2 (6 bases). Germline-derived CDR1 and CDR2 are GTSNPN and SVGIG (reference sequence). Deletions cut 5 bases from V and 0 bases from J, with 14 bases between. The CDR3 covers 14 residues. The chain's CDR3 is CAWGGNRFSYEQYF. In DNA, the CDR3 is TGTGCCTGGGGGGGGAACAGGTTCTCCTACGAGCAGTACTTC.

The CDR3 bases are TGTGCCAGCAGCTTAGATCTAGGTGGTGAGCAGTTCTTC. As protein: CASSLDLGGEQFF. The V and J genes are TRBV7-2 and TRBJ2-1; D remains unclear. V lost 1 base and J lost 9, with 10 bases in between. Germline CDR1 is SGHTA and CDR2 is FQGNSA. The CDR3 contains 13 residues.

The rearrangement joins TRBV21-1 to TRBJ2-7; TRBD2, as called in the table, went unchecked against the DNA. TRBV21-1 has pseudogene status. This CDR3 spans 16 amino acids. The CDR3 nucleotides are TGTGCCAGCAGCAAAGCGGTGGGTCTAGCGTCGAGGGAGCAGTACTTC. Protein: CASSKAVGLASREQYF.

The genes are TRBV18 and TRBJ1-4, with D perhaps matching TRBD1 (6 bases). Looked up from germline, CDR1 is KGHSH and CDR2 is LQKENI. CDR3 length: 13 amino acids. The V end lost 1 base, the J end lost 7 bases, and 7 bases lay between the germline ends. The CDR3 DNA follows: TGTGCCAGCTCACCACTGACAGGTGAAAAACTGTTTTTT. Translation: CASSPLTGEKLFF.

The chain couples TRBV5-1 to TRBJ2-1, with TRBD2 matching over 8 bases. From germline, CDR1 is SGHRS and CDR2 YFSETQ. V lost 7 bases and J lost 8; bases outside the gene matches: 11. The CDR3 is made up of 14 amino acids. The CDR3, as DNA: TGCGCCAGCGGCCGGCTAGCGGGCGGGGATGAGCAGTTCTTC. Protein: CASGRLAGGDEQFF.

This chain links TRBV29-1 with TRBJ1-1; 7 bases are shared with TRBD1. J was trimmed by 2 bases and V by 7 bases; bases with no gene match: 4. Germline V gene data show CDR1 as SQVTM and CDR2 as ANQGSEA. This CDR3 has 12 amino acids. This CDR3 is CSAGTANTEAFF. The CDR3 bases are TGCAGCGCAGGGACAGCTAACACTGAAGCTTTCTTT. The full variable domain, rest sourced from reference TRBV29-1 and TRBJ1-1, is SAVISQKPSRDICQRGTSLTIQCQVDSQVTMMFWYRQQPGQSLTLIATANQGSEATYESGFVIDKFPISRPNLTFSTLTVSNMSPEDSSIYLCSAGTANTEAFFGQGTRLTVV.

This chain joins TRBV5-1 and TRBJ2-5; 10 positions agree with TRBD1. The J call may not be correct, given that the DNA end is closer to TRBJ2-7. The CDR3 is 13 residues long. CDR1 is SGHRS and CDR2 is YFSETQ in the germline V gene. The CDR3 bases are TGCGCCAGCGGAGGACAGGGGGAGTACGAGCAGTACTTC. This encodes CASGGQGEYEQYF.

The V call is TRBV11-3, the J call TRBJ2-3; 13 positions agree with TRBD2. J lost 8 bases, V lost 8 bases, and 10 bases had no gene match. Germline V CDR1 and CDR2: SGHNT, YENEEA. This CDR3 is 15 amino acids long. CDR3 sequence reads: CASLPGTSGTGTQYF. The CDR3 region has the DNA TGTGCCAGCCTGCCCGGGACTAGCGGGACTGGTACGCAGTATTTT.

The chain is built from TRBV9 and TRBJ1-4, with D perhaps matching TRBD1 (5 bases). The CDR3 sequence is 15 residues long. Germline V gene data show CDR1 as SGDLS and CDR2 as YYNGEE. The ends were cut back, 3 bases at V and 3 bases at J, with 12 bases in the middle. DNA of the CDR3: TGTGCCAGCAGCGCTCAGGGTGTTCCTAATGAAAAACTGTTTTTT. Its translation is CASSAQGVPNEKLFF. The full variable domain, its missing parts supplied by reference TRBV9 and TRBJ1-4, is DSGVTQTPKHLITATGQRVTLRCSPRSGDLSVYWYQQSLDQGLQFLIQYYNGEERAKGNILERFSAQQFPDLHSELNLSSLELGDSALYFCASSAQGVPNEKLFFGSGTQLSVL.

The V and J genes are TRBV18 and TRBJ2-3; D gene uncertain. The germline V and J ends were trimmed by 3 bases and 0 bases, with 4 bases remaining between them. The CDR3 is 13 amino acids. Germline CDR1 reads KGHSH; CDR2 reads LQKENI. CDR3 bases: TGTGCCAGCTCACCGGGCAGCACAGATACGCAGTATTTT. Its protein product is CASSPGSTDTQYF. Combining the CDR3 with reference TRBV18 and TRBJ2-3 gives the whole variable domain NAGVMQNPRHLVRRRGQEARLRCSPMKGHSHVYWYRQLPEEGLKFMVYLQKENIIDESGMPKERFSAEFPKEGPSILRIQQVVRGDSAAYFCASSPGSTDTQYFGPGTRLTVL.

CDR3 sequence (DNA): TGTGCCAGTAGGTCGGGACAGTCTGGAAACACCATATATTTT. Its translation is CASRSGQSGNTIYF. The V call is TRBV19, the J call TRBJ1-3, with 7 bases identical to TRBD1. V lost 6 bases, J lost 1 base, and 3 bases stayed unmatched. Per the germline V gene, CDR1 is LNHDA and CDR2 is SQIVND (reference sequence). The CDR3 loop spans 14 amino acids.

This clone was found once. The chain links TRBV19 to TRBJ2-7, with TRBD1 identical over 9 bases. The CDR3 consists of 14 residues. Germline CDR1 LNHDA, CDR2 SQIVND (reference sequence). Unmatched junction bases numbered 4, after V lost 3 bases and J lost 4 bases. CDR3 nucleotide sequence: TGTGCCAGTAGTATGGGACAGGGAGGGTACGAGCAGTACTTC. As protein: CASSMGQGGYEQYF.

The chain's CDR3 is CASSHTILTGGSNEQFF. The CDR3 DNA follows: TGCGCCAGCAGCCATACCATCCTGACAGGGGGGTCAAATGAGCAGTTCTTC. The rearrangement uses TRBV4-1 and TRBJ2-1; 9 bases match TRBD1. CDR3 length: 17 residues. CDR1 is MGHRA and CDR2 is YSYEKL in the germline V gene. V lost 3 bases to trimming and J lost 7 bases; unmatched junction nucleotides: 13.

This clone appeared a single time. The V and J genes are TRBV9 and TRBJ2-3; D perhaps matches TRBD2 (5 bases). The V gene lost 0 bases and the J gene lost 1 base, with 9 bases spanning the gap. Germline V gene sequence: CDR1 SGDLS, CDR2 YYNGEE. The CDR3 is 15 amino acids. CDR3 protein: CASSVGVSGTDTQYF. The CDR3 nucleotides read TGTGCCAGCAGCGTAGGGGTTAGCGGCACAGATACGCAGTATTTT. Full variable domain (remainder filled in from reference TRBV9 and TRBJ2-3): DSGVTQTPKHLITATGQRVTLRCSPRSGDLSVYWYQQSLDQGLQFLIQYYNGEERAKGNILERFSAQQFPDLHSELNLSSLELGDSALYFCASSVGVSGTDTQYFGPGTRLTVL.

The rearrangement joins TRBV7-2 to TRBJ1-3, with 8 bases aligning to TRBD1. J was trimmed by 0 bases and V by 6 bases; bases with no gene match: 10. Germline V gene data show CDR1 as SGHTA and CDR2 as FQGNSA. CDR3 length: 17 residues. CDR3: CASRSPGQGSSGNTIYF. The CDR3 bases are TGTGCCAGCAGATCCCCAGGACAGGGAAGCTCTGGAAACACCATATATTTT.

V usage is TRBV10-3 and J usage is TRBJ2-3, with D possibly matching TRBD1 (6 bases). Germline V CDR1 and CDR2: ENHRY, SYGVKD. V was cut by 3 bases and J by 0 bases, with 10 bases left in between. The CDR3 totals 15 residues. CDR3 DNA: TGTGCCATCAGTGACAAGACAGGTAGCACAGATACGCAGTATTTT. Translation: CAISDKTGSTDTQYF.

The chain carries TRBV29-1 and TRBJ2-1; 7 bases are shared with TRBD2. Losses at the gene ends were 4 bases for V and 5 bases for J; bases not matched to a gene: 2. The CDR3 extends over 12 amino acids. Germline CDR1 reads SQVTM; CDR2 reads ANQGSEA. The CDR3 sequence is CSVGGGNNEQFF. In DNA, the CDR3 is TGCAGCGTTGGGGGGGGAAACAATGAGCAGTTCTTC.

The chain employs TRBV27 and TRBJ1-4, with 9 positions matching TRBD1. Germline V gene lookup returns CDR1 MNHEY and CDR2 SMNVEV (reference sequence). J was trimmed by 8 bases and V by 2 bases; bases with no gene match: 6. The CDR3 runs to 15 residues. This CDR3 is CASSLLGQGREKLFF. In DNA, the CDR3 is TGTGCCAGCAGTTTACTCGGACAGGGGAGGGAAAAACTGTTTTTT.

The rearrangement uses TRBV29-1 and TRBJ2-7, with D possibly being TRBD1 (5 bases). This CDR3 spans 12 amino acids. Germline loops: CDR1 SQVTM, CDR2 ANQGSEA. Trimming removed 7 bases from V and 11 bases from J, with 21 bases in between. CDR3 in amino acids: CSASLVAAQEYF. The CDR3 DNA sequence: TGCAGCGCTTCCCTGGTCGCGGCACAGGAGTACTTC.

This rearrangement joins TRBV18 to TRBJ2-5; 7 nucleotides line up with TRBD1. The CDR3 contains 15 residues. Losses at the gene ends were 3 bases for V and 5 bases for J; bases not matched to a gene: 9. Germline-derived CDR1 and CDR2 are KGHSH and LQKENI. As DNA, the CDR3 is TGTGCCAGCTCACCCTCAAGACAGGGAAGCGAGACCCAGTACTTC. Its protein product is CASSPSRQGSETQYF.

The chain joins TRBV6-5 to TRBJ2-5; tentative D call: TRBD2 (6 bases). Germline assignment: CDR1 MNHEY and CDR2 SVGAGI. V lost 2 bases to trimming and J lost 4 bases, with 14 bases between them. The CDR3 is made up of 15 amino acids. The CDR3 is CASSYGRGSLETQYF. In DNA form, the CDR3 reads TGTGCCAGCAGTTACGGGCGGGGTTCGCTAGAGACCCAGTACTTC.